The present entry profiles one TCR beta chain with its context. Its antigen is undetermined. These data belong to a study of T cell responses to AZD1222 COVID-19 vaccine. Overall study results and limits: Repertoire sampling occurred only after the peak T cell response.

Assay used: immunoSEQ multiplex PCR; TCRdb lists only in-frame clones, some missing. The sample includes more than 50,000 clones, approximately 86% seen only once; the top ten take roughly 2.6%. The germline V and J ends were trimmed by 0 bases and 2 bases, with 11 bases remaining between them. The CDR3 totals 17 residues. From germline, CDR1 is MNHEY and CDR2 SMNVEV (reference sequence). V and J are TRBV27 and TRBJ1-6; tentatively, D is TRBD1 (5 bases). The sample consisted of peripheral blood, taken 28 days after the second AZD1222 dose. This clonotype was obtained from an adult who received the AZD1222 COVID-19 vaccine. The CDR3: CASSLSFAGAYNSPLHF. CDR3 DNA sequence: TGTGCCAGCAGTTTATCTTTCGCGGGGGCCTATAATTCACCCCTCCACTTT.